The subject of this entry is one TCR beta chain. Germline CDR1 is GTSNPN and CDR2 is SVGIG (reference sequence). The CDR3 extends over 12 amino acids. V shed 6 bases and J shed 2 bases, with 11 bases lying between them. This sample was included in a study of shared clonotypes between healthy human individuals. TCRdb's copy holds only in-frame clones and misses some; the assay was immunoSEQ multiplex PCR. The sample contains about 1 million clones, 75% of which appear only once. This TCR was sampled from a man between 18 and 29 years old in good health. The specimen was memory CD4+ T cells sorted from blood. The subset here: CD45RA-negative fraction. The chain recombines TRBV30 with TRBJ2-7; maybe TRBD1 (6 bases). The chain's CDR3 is CACDNRAYEQYF. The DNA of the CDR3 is TGTGCCTGCGACAACAGGGCCTACGAGCAGTACTTC.